The entry below describes one TCR beta chain. This clone was picked up one time. Its specific antigen is unknown. The input lacks base qualities; no much larger clone sits a single base away. The data are from a study of cytomegalovirus exposure and HLA in healthy donors (TCRdb year 2017). Looking at the study overall: According to an earlier analysis of several hundred of the donors, 150 million to 200 million T cells yielded 100 million or so unique TCR beta sequences and approximately 300 Gb of sequence data. An early release that covered 500 to 800 HLA-typed donors contained approximately 300 gigabases of sequencing data and 80 million or so unique TCR sequences. Of the roughly 400 genotyped donors, around 81% fell in the genetic ancestry cluster associated with self-reported Caucasian donors. The study aimed to test whether cataloging public T cell receptors could reveal signatures of past pathogen exposure. The T cell repertoires of about 700 subjects were profiled by immunosequencing and related to cytomegalovirus serostatus. Besides the first cohort of some 670 subjects, a separate validation cohort made up of roughly 120 different subjects was used. High-throughput TCR immunosequencing, statistical association of individual TCRs with disease status, and machine learning were combined to predict cytomegalovirus infection status. To study patterns of TCR occurrence, a later analysis re-analyzed previously published TCR beta repertoires from several hundred donors and added high-resolution HLA genotyping. The later analysis used no new phenotypic data to find candidate immune exposures, relying instead on TCR beta sequences and their occurrence across donors. In an earlier analysis of roughly 600 of the donors, high-throughput TCR beta sequencing was used to judge whether each TCR beta V gene segment behaved as functional or pseudogenic. Donor age, sex, ethnicity and CMV serostatus were compiled together with the repertoire data. Genome-wide SNP genotypes for about 60% of the 666 donors were used in a later genetic analysis, which treated that subset as a discovery cohort. All discovery cohort repertoires had been generated using a single sequencing platform. Class I and class II HLA loci were covered by the typing at four-digit resolution. Typing coverage varied by locus: about 620-630 donors for A, B, C, DRB1 and DQB1; approximately 520 for DQA1; approximately 570 for DPA1; around 490 for DPB1. About five DR-DQ haplotypes were handled as single units for association and clustering because linkage in the cohort was strong. Across around 400 genotyped donors of the cohort, an average of approximately 240,000 unique TCR beta nucleotide sequences per donor were sequenced, and 15% to 20% of those sequences were non-productive.

Per the germline V gene, SNHLY is the CDR1 and FYNNEI is the CDR2. The CDR3 measures 12 amino acids from cysteine to phenylalanine. The retained sequence is limited to the CDR3, 36 bases, with the frame set at the first base. V and J lose 4 bases and 5 bases, and a span of 8 bases separates them. The cohort was made up of 500 to 850 healthy bone marrow donors. At the time of sampling, every cohort member was nominally healthy, though immune exposures that went unrecorded were likely present. The donor was CMV seronegative and belonged to the group of approximately 320 seronegative cohort members. A peripheral blood sample was provided by each donor, and peripheral blood mononuclear cells were used for TCR beta sequencing. Genomic DNA extraction from the blood cell samples was performed with the Qiagen DNeasy Blood Extraction Kit. Overall study results and their limits: According to a later analysis, most CMV-associated TCR beta chains appeared to be HLA-restricted, and the HLA associations seemed to be driven largely by CMV exposure. A later analysis associated 16,951 TCR beta sequences with specific HLA alleles at a false discovery rate of 0.05. A later analysis found that HLA-associated TCR beta chains were more clonally expanded and had lower generation probabilities than equally common non-associated chains. In the study, about 150 TCR beta chains were listed as associated with cytomegalovirus. A few of the identified cytomegalovirus-associated TCR beta chains were confirmed in vitro to be specific for cytomegalovirus antigens. According to a later analysis, TCR association rates differed among HLA loci, with DRB1 alleles showing the most associated TCRs and HLA-C alleles showing the fewest. The classifier was reported to diagnose cytomegalovirus status with high specificity and sensitivity in both the original cohort and the validation cohort. According to a later analysis, parvovirus B19, influenza, CMV and Epstein-Barr virus appeared linked to several top co-occurrence clusters. Only TCR beta chains were sequenced in this cohort, and the absence of alpha or paired-chain data limited detectable features. Because some donors lacked HLA typing at each locus, the association tests relied only on the typed subset. A further reported finding was that TCR beta sequences accurately predicted the HLA-A and HLA-B alleles for most subjects in the first cohort. Because the 87-base-pair reads could not distinguish some IMGT-functional V segments, including TRBV6-2 and TRBV6-3, those segments were excluded. For the cohort, immune exposure information was limited to CMV serostatus. Because counts were too low, some 17 rarely observed V segments, including chromosome 9 orphons, were excluded from the earlier analysis of around 640 of the donors. When HLA alleles, especially DR and DQ, strongly co-occurred, attributing TCR associations to individual alleles was difficult. The authors suggested that the approach could potentially be extended to other disease states and immunological phenotypes. A cluster of highly shared sequence variants was judged likely to be a technical artifact of the sequencing pipeline. Linkage disequilibrium might explain the correlated functional status among segregating V segments, but an unknown experimental factor could not be excluded. Most TCR sequences were seen in very few donors, while some public TCRs were found in many individuals. In an earlier analysis of about 550 of the donors, most TCR beta V segments were observed in productive rearrangements about 87% or about 30% of the time, broadly matching IMGT annotations. Compared with the roughly 700-donor mean, donors in an Asian-associated ancestry cluster had fewer N-insertions in productive TCRs, according to a later genetic analysis. Presence/absence analyses assumed roughly uniform sequencing depth across donors, an assumption that may not hold. In a later genetic analysis, a missense DCLRE1C variant was associated with V-gene and J-gene trimming of TCR beta chains, and the association was replicated in an independent cohort.

The method was the immunoSEQ multiplex PCR assay. A mixture of 60 forward primers for TCR Vbeta segments and 13 reverse primers for TCR Jbeta segments was used in the multiplex PCR. Amplification of the CDR3 region of rearranged TCR beta genes was performed with a multiplex PCR assay on genomic DNA. On the Illumina HiSeq System, the amplified TCR beta libraries were sequenced as 87-base-pair reads. Per the source publication's procedure: Across the 500 to 750 repertoires, a later analysis counted 80 million or so unique TCR beta chains, around 10 million of which were shared by at least two donors. Raw reads were error-corrected and collapsed into unique sequences with a nearest-neighbor algorithm that merged closely related sequences to remove PCR and sequencing errors. V, D and J gene segments were assigned by aligning CDR3 sequences to IMGT reference sequences. For a sequence to be retained, a match of at least six nucleotides to both a V gene segment and a J gene segment was required. A rearrangement was called productive if the CDR3 had no stop codons and remained in frame with V and J, and every other rearrangement was called non-productive. Following IMGT convention, CDR3 was defined as the stretch from the second conserved V-encoded cysteine to the conserved J-encoded phenylalanine. Sequences without an unambiguous match to a single V gene segment were excluded from the earlier analysis of a few hundred of the donors. An earlier analysis of a few hundred of the donors called V segments functional above 56.7% productive rearrangements and segregating when the between-donor standard deviation exceeded 5%. A statistical classification framework was built to diagnose cytomegalovirus status from the catalog of TCR beta chain sequences. In a later analysis, TCR nucleotide sequences were compared against IMGT/GENE-DB human TR gene sequences so that V and J genes could be assigned. Using the TCRdist pipeline, a later analysis assigned CDR3 sequences along with most-parsimonious VDJ recombination scenarios. In a later analysis, each TCR beta chain was defined by its CDR3 amino acid sequence together with its V-gene family, and reads without a unique V-gene family were excluded. In a later analysis, fewer than 650 highly shared, low-generation-probability nucleotide sequences were removed to address suspected cross-contamination and a sequencing artifact. In a later analysis, a clonal expansion index for each public chain was calculated from normalized within-repertoire ranks of inferred template counts. Generation probabilities in a later analysis came from a VDJ recombination model fitted to out-of-frame rearrangements, and those results were checked against IGoR. In a later analysis, TCR-TCR, TCR-HLA and TCR-CMV co-occurrence was scored with hypergeometric tests, and a repertoire-size bias correction was applied to TCR pairs. In a later analysis, false discovery rates were estimated by permuting HLA or CMV assignments 20 times. In a later analysis, co-occurring TCRs were grouped using DBSCAN, and TCRdist sequence similarity was added for clustering within HLA-allele-positive subsets. Repertoires with fewer than 30,000 or more than 120,000 public chains were left out of co-occurrence clustering, as were five repertoires with anomalous nucleotide sharing. TCRdb holds this immuneACCESS table with in-frame rearrangements only. Some clones are missing; in checked studies, unresolved V genes explain under half, and the rest has no known cause. V, J and clone size derive from that table, while D and trimming were established from the DNA sequence. This sample is represented by under 150,000 clones; roughly 79% of them were singletons. The ten largest clones represent over 2.5% of the sample.

The sequence is built from TRBV2 and TRBJ1-2, with TRBD1 as a weak D call on 6 bases. The receptor was isolated from a male donor in good health and CMV-seronegative. The sample consisted of PBMCs. This receptor has the CDR3 CASSGTAYGYTF. The DNA sequence is given as TGTGCCAGCAGTGGGACAGCTTATGGCTACACCTTC. With the portions outside the CDR3 filled from the reference TRBV2 and TRBJ1-2 genes, the complete variable region becomes EPEVTQTPSHQVTQMGQEVILRCVPISNHLYFYWYRQILGQKVEFLVSFYNNEISEKSEIFDDQFSVERPDGSNFTLKIRSTKLEDSAMYFCASSGTAYGYTFGSGTRLTVV.